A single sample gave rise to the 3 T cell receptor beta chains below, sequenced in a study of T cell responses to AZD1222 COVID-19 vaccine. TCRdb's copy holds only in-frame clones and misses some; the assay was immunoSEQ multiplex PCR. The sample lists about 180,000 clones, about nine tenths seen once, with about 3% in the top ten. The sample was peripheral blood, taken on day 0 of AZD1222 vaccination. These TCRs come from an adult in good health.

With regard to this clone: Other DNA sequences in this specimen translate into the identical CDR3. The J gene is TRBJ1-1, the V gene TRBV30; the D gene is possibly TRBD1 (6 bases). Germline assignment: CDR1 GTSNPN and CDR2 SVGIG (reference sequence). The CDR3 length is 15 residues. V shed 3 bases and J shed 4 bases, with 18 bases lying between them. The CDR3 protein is CAWRGGAGTFTEAFF. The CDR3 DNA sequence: TGTGCCTGGAGGGGGGGGGCAGGGACCTTCACTGAAGCTTTCTTT.

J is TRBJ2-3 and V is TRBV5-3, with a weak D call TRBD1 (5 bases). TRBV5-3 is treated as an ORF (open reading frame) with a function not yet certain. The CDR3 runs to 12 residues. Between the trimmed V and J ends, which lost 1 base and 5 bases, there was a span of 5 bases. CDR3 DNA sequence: TGTGCCAGAAGCTTGAGGGGAGATACGCAGTATTTT. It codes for CARSLRGDTQYF.

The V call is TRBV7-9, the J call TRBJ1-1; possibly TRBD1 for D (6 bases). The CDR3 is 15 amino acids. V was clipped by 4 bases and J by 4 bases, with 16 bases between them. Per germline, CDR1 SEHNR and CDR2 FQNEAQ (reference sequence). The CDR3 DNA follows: TGTGCCAGCAGCTCAACAGGGTTTGGGGCCACTGAAGCTTTCTTT. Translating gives CASSSTGFGATEAFF.